This T cell receptor (beta chain) was sequenced during a study of OX40 agonist ivuxolimab in advanced cancers. Turning to the study itself: The diagnoses of dose-escalation patients were hepatocellular carcinoma, melanoma, renal cell or head and neck cancer.

Study-wide points: Among T cells, CD8+ cells averaged more expanded clones than CD4+ cells. Both blood CD4+ and CD8+ T cells showed clonal growth by week 6 at 0.1 to 3.0 mg/kg.

Germline V gene lookup returns CDR1 SGHRS and CDR2 YFSETQ. The CDR3 totals 24 residues. V was clipped by 0 bases and J by 1 base; unmatched bases: 25. The assay was immunoSEQ multiplex PCR, and TCRdb's table has in-frame clones only and misses some. The profile shows more than 65,000 clones, around 80% of them singletons. Notes on this clone: The antigen is unknown.

The sample in question was CD4+ or CD8+ T cells sorted from blood, obtained in a trial of the OX40 agonist ivuxolimab. The chain recombines TRBV5-1 with TRBJ2-5, with 12 bases identical to TRBD1. The receptor was derived from an adult with an advanced solid tumor such as melanoma, head and neck, liver or kidney cancer. CDR3 amino acids: CASSLAGSSFRDRGPHRSQETQYF. CDR3 coding DNA: TGCGCCAGCAGCTTGGCCGGGTCCAGTTTTCGGGACAGGGGGCCCCATCGGTCCCAAGAGACCCAGTACTTC.